A selection of T cell receptor beta chains follows, all from one sample in a study of radiotherapy plus CTLA-4 blockade in lung cancer. Clones were sequenced by immunoSEQ multiplex PCR, and TCRdb holds only the in-frame ones, with some missing. The sample contains 45,000 to 60,000 clones, around 79% of which appear only once. Sequences were derived from peripheral blood, sampled from a patient treated with radiotherapy plus ipilimumab. These receptors all stem from a human donor with non-small cell lung cancer who had a complete response to radiotherapy plus ipilimumab. Each CDR3 is given with its conserved first and last residue. A D gene is named only where the DNA matches it firmly. Expanded clones are given a class, and other clones once, few, many or no size at all.

abundance	d_gene	v_gene	len	j_gene	CDR3aa	CDR3nt
NA	TRBD1	TRBV19	14	TRBJ1-2	CASSIEVRDRDYTF	TGTGCCAGTAGTATAGAGGTCCGGGACAGGGACTACACCTTC
NA	TRBD2	TRBV6-1	16	TRBJ2-1	CASSEILSGVNNEQFF	TGTGCCAGCAGTGAGATCTTGAGCGGGGTTAACAATGAGCAGTTCTTC
NA	TRBD1	TRBV6-5	14	TRBJ2-7	CASRKRDSRYEQYF	TGTGCCAGCAGGAAGAGGGACAGTCGCTACGAGCAGTACTTC
NA	TRBD2	TRBV6-4	15	TRBJ2-1	CASSESGSSYNEQFF	TGTGCCAGCAGTGAAAGCGGGAGCTCCTACAATGAGCAGTTCTTC
NA	NA	TRBV7-7	12	TRBJ1-2	CASSPGNYGYTF	TGTGCTAGCAGCCCGGGGAACTATGGCTACACCTTC
NA	NA	TRBV4-3	17	TRBJ2-1	CASSRTIPRAVHSEQFF	TGCGCCAGCAGCAGAACCATCCCCAGGGCGGTGCACAGTGAGCAGTTCTTC
NA	NA	TRBV18	14	TRBJ1-1	CASSPQASNTEAFF	TGTGCCAGCTCACCCCAGGCCTCGAACACTGAAGCTTTCTTT
NA	TRBD1	TRBV7-8	15	TRBJ2-7	CASSLPGTGLWEQYF	TGTGCCAGCAGCCTACCCGGGACAGGCCTCTGGGAGCAGTACTTC
NA	TRBD1	TRBV2	16	TRBJ2-2	CASSEMGQGNTGELFF	TGTGCCAGCAGTGAAATGGGACAGGGAAACACCGGGGAGCTGTTTTTT
NA	NA	TRBV15	15	TRBJ1-5	CATSRKSGSTGPQHF	TGTGCCACCAGCAGAAAATCCGGGTCCACAGGGCCCCAGCATTTT
NA	NA	TRBV7-8	13	TRBJ2-3	CASSEGPGDTQYF	TGTGCCAGCAGCGAGGGCCCCGGTGATACGCAGTATTTT
NA	NA	TRBV30	11	TRBJ1-1	CAWGGRGEAFF	TGTGCCTGGGGGGGGAGAGGTGAAGCTTTCTTT
NA	NA	TRBV6-1	12	TRBJ2-7	CASSAGGYEQYF	TGTGCCAGCAGTGCCGGGGGCTACGAGCAGTACTTC
few	TRBD2	TRBV5-1	17	TRBJ2-3	CASSLSSSGGGPDTQYF	TGCGCCAGCAGCTTGTCATCCAGCGGCGGGGGGCCAGATACGCAGTATTTT
NA	NA	TRBV7-2	16	TRBJ2-4	CASSLDYQIAKNIQYF	TGTGCCAGCAGCCTGGACTACCAAATAGCCAAAAACATTCAGTACTTC
NA	NA	TRBV30	13	TRBJ1-2	CAWRRDTHYGYTF	TGTGCCTGGAGACGGGACACCCACTATGGCTACACCTTC
NA	NA	TRBV6-1	13	TRBJ1-6	CASSRVNNSPLHF	TGTGCCAGTTCCAGGGTTAATAATTCACCCCTCCACTTT
few	TRBD1	TRBV5-4	15	TRBJ1-2	CASSLRGQGDYGYTF	TGTGCCAGCAGCTTGCGGGGACAGGGAGACTATGGCTACACCTTC
NA	TRBD1	TRBV7-2	17	TRBJ2-1	CASSPGTGKGSYNEQFF	TGTGCCAGCAGCCCAGGGACAGGGAAAGGCTCCTACAATGAGCAGTTCTTC
once	NA	TRBV4-3	16	TRBJ2-7	CASSQAFSSGFYEQYF	TGCGCCAGCAGCCAAGCCTTCTCCAGCGGATTCTACGAGCAGTACTTC
NA	NA	TRBV7-2	15	TRBJ2-1	CASSLAGGPYNEQFF	TGTGCCAGCAGCTTAGCGGGGGGGCCCTACAATGAGCAGTTCTTC
NA	NA	TRBV30	19	TRBJ1-6	CAWSRGPSGVLSYNSPLHF	TGTGCCTGGAGTCGGGGCCCATCAGGGGTTCTGTCCTATAATTCACCCCTCCACTTT
few	NA	TRBV20-1	11	TRBJ2-5	CSASPKETQYF	TGCAGTGCTAGCCCTAAAGAGACCCAGTACTTC
NA	TRBD1	TRBV28	16	TRBJ1-4	CASSIPWDRAEEKLFF	TGTGCCAGCAGCATTCCCTGGGACAGGGCGGAAGAAAAACTGTTTTTT
NA	NA	TRBV30	13	TRBJ1-6	CAWSDPGDSPLHF	TGTGCCTGGAGTGACCCAGGGGATTCACCCCTCCACTTT
once	NA	TRBV13	15	TRBJ2-3	CASSLIARETDTQYF	TGTGCCAGCAGCTTAATCGCACGAGAGACAGATACGCAGTATTTT
NA	NA	TRBV7-6	13	TRBJ1-2	CASSPRANYGYTF	TGTGCCAGCAGCCCCCGGGCTAACTATGGCTACACCTTC
NA	TRBD2	TRBV5-6	14	TRBJ2-1	CASSVQRGNNEQFF	TGTGCCAGCAGCGTCCAGCGGGGGAACAATGAGCAGTTCTTC
NA	TRBD1	TRBV4-3	15	TRBJ1-2	CASSPGNRGVRGYTF	TGCGCCAGCAGCCCGGGAAACAGGGGGGTTCGTGGCTACACCTTC
NA	TRBD1	TRBV9	15	TRBJ1-1	CASSPWDSENTEAFF	TGTGCCAGCAGCCCCTGGGACAGTGAGAACACTGAAGCTTTCTTT
NA	TRBD1	TRBV18	13	TRBJ1-2	CASSPEGASGYTF	TGTGCCAGCTCACCTGAGGGGGCGAGTGGCTACACCTTC
NA	NA	TRBV6-5	15	TRBJ1-2	CASSRIGRTSGGYTF	TGTGCCAGCAGCCGCATAGGACGGACTTCAGGAGGCTACACCTTC
NA	TRBD1	TRBV7-9	15	TRBJ1-4	CASSFRQGQNEKLFF	TGTGCCAGCAGCTTCCGACAGGGGCAGAATGAAAAACTGTTTTTT
NA	NA	TRBV5-6	11	TRBJ1-1	CASSLDTLTFF	TGTGCCAGCAGCTTGGACACGCTGACTTTCTTT
NA	TRBD1	TRBV19	15	TRBJ1-5	CASVPDRDGVKPQHF	TGTGCCAGTGTCCCGGACAGGGATGGGGTAAAGCCCCAGCATTTT
NA	NA	TRBV5-6	15	TRBJ2-2	CASSLGTANTGELFF	TGTGCCAGCAGCTTGGGGACAGCGAACACCGGGGAGCTGTTTTTT
NA	NA	TRBV5-1	14	TRBJ1-2	CASSLDPGTMGYTF	TGCGCCAGCAGCTTGGACCCGGGGACAATGGGCTACACCTTC
few	NA	TRBV2	12	TRBJ1-2	CASSVRDYGYTF	TGTGCCAGCAGTGTCAGGGACTATGGCTACACCTTC
NA	NA	TRBV11-3	12	TRBJ2-1	CASNVEGPEQFF	TGTGCCAGCAACGTGGAGGGACCGGAGCAGTTCTTC
NA	TRBD1	TRBV2	13	TRBJ1-1	CASRLTGRSEAFF	TGTGCCAGCAGGTTGACAGGGAGGTCTGAAGCTTTCTTT
NA	NA	TRBV7-8	18	TRBJ2-4	CASSLVLARRYGKNIQYF	TGTGCCAGCAGCTTAGTTCTCGCCCGTCGCTACGGCAAAAACATTCAGTACTTC
NA	NA	TRBV7-2	13	TRBJ1-2	CASSFSGANGYTF	TGTGCCAGCAGCTTCTCAGGGGCTAATGGCTACACCTTC
NA	NA	TRBV6-5	15	TRBJ2-2	CASSYSTRNTGELFF	TGTGCCAGCAGTTACTCGACAAGGAACACCGGGGAGCTGTTTTTT
NA	NA	TRBV30	16	TRBJ1-1	CAWSVPPGEGSTEAFF	TGTGCCTGGAGTGTTCCTCCCGGAGAGGGTTCCACTGAAGCTTTCTTT
few	NA	TRBV5-3	15	TRBJ1-1	CARSSGGEAYTEAFF	TGTGCCAGAAGCTCGGGGGGGGAGGCGTACACTGAAGCTTTCTTT
once	NA	TRBV5-1	13	TRBJ1-2	CASSFAGNSGYTF	TGCGCCAGCAGCTTCGCAGGGAATTCTGGCTACACCTTC
once	NA	TRBV7-9	14	TRBJ1-4	CASSIRGGSEKLFF	TGTGCCAGCAGCATTCGAGGAGGAAGTGAAAAACTGTTTTTT
NA	TRBD1	TRBV7-9	14	TRBJ1-1	CASSLMTGDTEAFF	TGTGCCAGCAGCCTAATGACAGGGGACACTGAAGCTTTCTTT
once	TRBD1	TRBV18	15	TRBJ2-3	CASSPFGTGDGTQYF	TGTGCCAGCTCACCCTTTGGGACAGGGGATGGTACGCAGTATTTT